Listed here are 15 T cell receptor beta chains from one sample, sequenced in a study of blood T cell repertoires in COVID-19. Produced via immunoSEQ multiplex PCR; TCRdb's table is partial and in-frame only. The sample lists some 51,000 clones, about 86% occurring once. Sequencing was performed on peripheral blood. These receptors were collected from a man aged 60 to 69 with acute or convalescent COVID-19.

V usage is TRBV5-1 and J usage is TRBJ2-3; weak D call: TRBD1 (5 bases). Germline V lookup: CDR1 SGHRS, CDR2 YFSETQ. Trimming took 1 base from V and 2 from J, leaving 8 bases between them. This CDR3 is built from 14 residues. The DNA for the CDR3 is TGCGCCAGCAGCTTGTGGGGCCCCACAGATACGCAGTATTTT. It translates to CASSLWGPTDTQYF.

This chain connects TRBV4-3 to TRBJ2-7; D unresolved. V dropped 3 bases and J dropped 1 base, with 10 bases sitting between them. The length of the CDR3 is 14 residues. The germline CDR1 and CDR2 sequences are LGHNA and YSLEER. The CDR3 sequence: CASSHGTESYEQYF. CDR3 nucleotides: TGCGCCAGCAGCCACGGAACGGAGTCCTACGAGCAGTACTTC.

This clone was seen just once. The chain has TRBV6-5 and TRBJ2-3, with D possibly TRBD1 on 6 matching bases. Deletions cut 2 bases from V and 0 bases from J, with 9 bases between. Germline-derived CDR1 and CDR2 are MNHEY and SVGAGI. This CDR3 contains 15 residues. Here the CDR3 DNA reads TGTGCCAGCAGTTACGTCGGGACAAGCACAGATACGCAGTATTTT. Protein: CASSYVGTSTDTQYF.

The rearrangement uses TRBV19 and TRBJ2-5; 13 bases align to TRBD2. In germline, CDR1 is LNHDA, CDR2 SQIVND (reference sequence). Unmatched junction bases numbered 8, after V lost 1 base and J lost 6 bases. The CDR3 loop spans 17 amino acids. The CDR3, as DNA: TGTGCCAGTAGTATAGGAGGGACTAGCGGGGCAGGGAAGACCCAGTACTTC. This encodes CASSIGGTSGAGKTQYF.

This clone has a single count. The chain carries TRBV27 and TRBJ1-5; TRBD1 agrees at 9 bases. Germline lookup yields CDR1 MNHEY and CDR2 SMNVEV (reference sequence). The length of the CDR3 is 15 residues. V gave up 6 bases and J gave up 0 bases; unmatched junction bases: 3. The CDR3 region is CASRTGGYSNQPQHF. The DNA of the CDR3 is TGTGCCAGCAGAACAGGGGGCTATAGCAATCAGCCCCAGCATTTT.

The V gene is TRBV4-1, the J gene TRBJ2-5; 8 bases are shared with TRBD1. The V gene end was trimmed by 1 base and the J gene end by 4 bases; junction bases not matched to a gene: 14. The CDR3 contains 18 residues. Germline CDR1 MGHRA, CDR2 YSYEKL. CDR3 coding DNA: TGCGCCAGCAGCCAAGTACCCTCCCGGGCAGGGGGCTTAGAGACCCAGTACTTC. Amino acids: CASSQVPSRAGGLETQYF.

The chain is built from TRBV7-8 and TRBJ1-1; D is ambiguous. Trimming took off 5 bases at V and 4 bases at J, with 11 bases between the two ends. The CDR3 loop spans 13 amino acids. Germline CDR1 is SGHVS and CDR2 is FQNEAQ. The CDR3 here is CASSRPGPTEAFF. For the CDR3, the DNA is TGTGCCAGCAGCCGTCCTGGGCCCACTGAAGCTTTCTTT.

This chain connects TRBV5-5 to TRBJ2-5, with D perhaps TRBD1 (6 bases). V was clipped by 1 base and J by 0 bases, with 13 bases between them. CDR3 length: 16 amino acids. Germline CDR1 and CDR2: SGHKS and YYEKEE (reference sequence). This CDR3 reads CASSLTPGTHQETQYF. In nucleotides, the CDR3 is TGTGCCAGCAGCTTGACCCCCGGGACACACCAAGAGACCCAGTACTTC.

This chain's CDR3 is CASSFGGDQPQHF. The CDR3 DNA sequence: TGTGCCAGCAGTTTCGGGGGGGATCAGCCCCAGCATTTT. J is TRBJ1-5 and V is TRBV12-3 or TRBV12-4, with a tentative D call TRBD1 (5 bases). The V gene lost 3 bases and the J gene lost 5 bases, with 8 bases spanning the gap. The CDR3 consists of 13 residues.

This clone was recorded only once. CDR3 in amino acids: CASGLAGLNTGELFF. For the CDR3, the DNA is TGTGCCAGTGGACTAGCGGGATTGAACACCGGGGAGCTGTTTTTT. The rearrangement links TRBV5-8 to TRBJ2-2, with 12 bases matching TRBD2. Per the germline V gene, CDR1 is SGHTS and CDR2 is YDEGEE. The CDR3 consists of 15 residues. Trimming at V came to 8 bases and at J to 1 base, leaving 3 bases not matched to a gene.

The chain employs TRBV29-1 and TRBJ2-1; 10 positions match TRBD1. The germline CDR1 and CDR2 sequences are SQVTM and ANQGSEA. V lost 7 bases, J lost 6 bases, and 12 bases stayed unmatched. This CDR3 has 15 amino acids. The DNA for the CDR3 is TGCAGCGGCTACATCAGCGGGACAGGGGTCAATGAGCAGTTCTTC. The encoded protein is CSGYISGTGVNEQFF.

The chain couples TRBV10-1 to TRBJ2-2; TRBD1 matches 10 bases. J was trimmed by 5 bases and V by 6 bases; bases with no gene match: 3. The CDR3 length is 14 residues. Germline V gives CDR1 WNHNN, CDR2 SYGVQD (reference sequence). DNA of the CDR3: TGCGCCAGCAGAAGGGGACAGGGGACCGGGGAGCTGTTTTTT. Its translation is CASRRGQGTGELFF.

This clone occurred a few times. The V gene is TRBV11-2, the J gene TRBJ2-4; 7 nucleotides match TRBD2. Germline lookup yields CDR1 SGHAT and CDR2 FQNNGV. This CDR3 is 17 amino acids long. V shed 5 bases, J shed 4 bases, and the junction held 14 bases outside the gene matches. For the CDR3, the DNA is TGTGCCAGCAGCCAACGAATGGGCAGGGAGGGAAAAAACATTCAGTACTTC. The encoded protein is CASSQRMGREGKNIQYF.

The chain uses TRBV7-9 and TRBJ1-6; 7 bases line up with TRBD1. The ends lost 5 bases at V and 7 bases at J; junction bases unmatched: 5. Per germline, CDR1 SEHNR and CDR2 FQNEAQ (reference sequence). The CDR3 is 14 residues long. The CDR3 loop reads CASSLGQVNSPLHF. In nucleotides, the CDR3 is TGTGCCAGCAGCCTCGGACAGGTGAATTCACCCCTCCACTTT.

The CDR3 nucleotides are TGTGCCAGCAGCGTTCACCAGGGGAACTATGGCTACACCTTC. Translated, it gives CASSVHQGNYGYTF. The V and J genes are TRBV5-8 and TRBJ1-2; tentatively, D is TRBD1 (6 bases). The ends were cut back, 4 bases at V and 2 bases at J, with 12 bases in the middle. The CDR3 loop spans 14 amino acids. The germline gives CDR1 SGHTS, CDR2 YDEGEE.